The 26 T cell receptor beta chains presented below share a single source sample, sequenced in a study of T cells in Graves' hyperthyroidism and ophthalmopathy. Template material for amplifying TCR beta CDR3 regions consisted of RNA transcripts. A first-round RT-PCR of the TCR CDR3 used the HTBI primer set. TCRdb redid the calling of the multiplex PCR reads with MiXCR, one entry per CDR3 protein. In the table there are some 350,000 distinct CDR3 sequences, roughly 13% of which are singletons. Sequenced material: blood. All receptors derive from a woman in her thirties or forties with Graves' ophthalmopathy.

Many counts were recorded for this clonotype. The gene calls are TRBV10-3 and TRBJ1-1, with D tentatively TRBD1 (6 bases). There are 13 residues in the CDR3. The germline V gene encodes CDR1 ENHRY and CDR2 SYGVKD. The V end lost 7 bases, the J end lost 5 bases, and 14 bases lay between the germline ends. The CDR3, as DNA: TGTGCCATCAAGGGGGAGTCGAGGACTGAAGCTTTCTTT. This sequence encodes CAIKGESRTEAFF.

This clonotype was found many times. V and J are TRBV25-1 and TRBJ2-5; unclear D gene. Germline V gene data show CDR1 as MGHDK and CDR2 as SYGVNS. This CDR3 contains 14 residues. Trimming took off 0 bases at V and 2 bases at J, with 7 bases between the two ends. CDR3 region: CASSEYGRQETQYF. The CDR3 DNA is TGTGCCAGCAGTGAATATGGCAGGCAAGAGACCCAGTACTTC.

This clonotype was seen repeatedly, ten times or more. The chain carries TRBV27 and TRBJ1-2; TRBD1 might be the D (6 bases). Trimming removed 6 bases from V and 4 bases from J, with 15 bases in between. CDR3 length equals 14 residues. The germline V gene has CDR1 MNHEY and CDR2 SMNVEV (reference sequence). In nucleotides, the CDR3 is TGTGCCAGCAGAAACCCAGGGGAGAGCTATGGCTACACCTTC. It is translated as CASRNPGESYGYTF.

Points on this clonotype: One base away lies a much larger clone, so this may be a sequencing read error. The chain has TRBV12-3 or TRBV12-4 and TRBJ2-5, with a tentative D call TRBD2 (6 bases). The CDR3 runs 13 residues. The CDR3 loop reads CAGSLGLKGTQYF. CDR3 in DNA: TGTGCCGGCAGTTTAGGACTAAAGGGGACCCAGTACTTC.

The chain uses TRBV7-6 and TRBJ2-1; 7 nucleotides agree with TRBD1. Trimming took 1 base from V and 6 from J; bases not matched to a gene: 9. The CDR3 extends over 16 amino acids. CDR1 and CDR2 from the germline V gene are SGHVS and FNYEAQ. CDR3: CASSLEVMSGGNEQFF. The CDR3 DNA sequence: TGTGCCAGCAGCTTAGAAGTGATGTCAGGGGGCAATGAGCAGTTCTTC.

V gene TRBV12-5 combines with J gene TRBJ2-3, with TRBD2 matching 11 bases. Germline assignment: CDR1 LGHNT and CDR2 FRNRAP. CDR3 length equals 18 residues. The J segment lost 3 bases and the V segment lost 5 bases, leaving 13 bases of the junction unmatched. The CDR3 region is CASGPRVAGGHQTDTQYF. Here the CDR3 DNA reads TGTGCTAGTGGTCCCCGGGTAGCGGGGGGGCATCAAACAGATACGCAGTATTTT. Supplemented by reference TRBV12-5 and TRBJ2-3, the full variable domain reads DARVTQTPRHKVTEMGQEVTMRCQPILGHNTVFWYRQTMMQGLELLAYFRNRAPLDDSGMPKDRFSAEMPDATLATLKIQPSEPRDSAVYFCASGPRVAGGHQTDTQYFGPGTRLTVL.

This clonotype was recorded at least ten times. The rearrangement joins TRBV5-4 to TRBJ1-5; D is unclear. Germline assignment: CDR1 SGHNT and CDR2 YYREEE (reference sequence). This CDR3 is built from 18 residues. The V end lost 2 bases, the J end lost 0 bases, and 18 bases lay between the germline ends. Here the CDR3 reads CASSFLAGRWGSNQPQHF. Here the CDR3 DNA reads TGTGCCAGCAGCTTTCTGGCAGGTCGATGGGGTAGCAATCAGCCCCAGCATTTT.

The table lists this clonotype with a few counts. The chain joins TRBV2 to TRBJ2-1; unclear D gene. The germline gives CDR1 SNHLY, CDR2 FYNNEI. Between the trimmed V and J ends, which lost 0 bases and 7 bases, there was a span of 16 bases. The CDR3 is 16 residues long. CDR3: CASSEALGFPRNEQFF. The CDR3 DNA sequence: TGTGCCAGCAGTGAAGCCTTAGGGTTTCCTAGGAATGAGCAGTTCTTC.

Ten or more counts support this clonotype. The chain recombines TRBV6-5 with TRBJ1-2; perhaps TRBD1 as D (5 bases). The CDR3 is 16 residues long. Germline loops: CDR1 MNHEY, CDR2 SVGAGI. V lost 0 bases to trimming and J lost 4 bases, with 15 bases between them. The chain's CDR3 is CASSYSIGGAGYGYTF. DNA of the CDR3: TGTGCCAGCAGTTACTCTATTGGGGGTGCGGGCTATGGCTACACCTTC.

The table lists this clonotype with many counts. The genes are TRBV16 and TRBJ2-3; D gene uncertain. V dropped 0 bases and J dropped 0 bases, with 4 bases sitting between them. The CDR3 is 14 amino acids. CDR1 is KGHSY, CDR2 FQNENV, per germline. CDR3 region: CASSQSYSTDTQYF. The DNA for the CDR3 is TGTGCCAGCAGCCAATCGTACAGCACAGATACGCAGTATTTT. The full variable domain, its missing parts supplied by reference TRBV16 and TRBJ2-3, is GEEVAQTPKHLVRGEGQKAKLYCAPIKGHSYVFWYQQVLKNEFKFLISFQNENVFDETGMPKERFSAKCLPNSPCSLEIQATKLEDSAVYFCASSQSYSTDTQYFGPGTRLTVL.

The table lists this clonotype with many counts. This chain links TRBV11-2 with TRBJ1-2; the D is unclear. Germline-derived CDR1 and CDR2 are SGHAT and FQNNGV. The V gene lost 5 bases and the J gene lost 8 bases, with 9 bases spanning the gap. The CDR3 sequence is 11 residues long. The CDR3 nucleotides read TGTGCCAGCAGCCTCCTTCTCGGCTACACCTTC. Protein sequence: CASSLLLGYTF.

This clonotype was detected many times. This chain uses TRBV29-1 with TRBJ2-3, with TRBD2 matching over 12 bases. CDR1 and CDR2 (germline): SQVTM, ANQGSEA. V shed 7 bases and J 3 bases; nucleotides not matched to a gene: 5. The CDR3 sequence is 14 residues long. The CDR3, as DNA: TGCAGCGCCCCGACTAGCGGGAGAACAGATACGCAGTATTTT. This encodes CSAPTSGRTDTQYF.

This clonotype showed up many times. The chain recombines TRBV6-1 with TRBJ1-1, with D unclear. Germline V gene sequence: CDR1 MNHNS, CDR2 SASEGT. The CDR3 has 13 amino acids. Trimming took 5 bases from V and 3 from J, leaving 10 bases between them. CDR3 nucleotide sequence: TGTGCCAGCAGTTATGGGAGGGACACTGAAGCTTTCTTT. Residues: CASSYGRDTEAFF.

Ten or more counts support this clonotype. This sequence joins TRBV6-4 and TRBJ1-2, with 9 bases that match TRBD1. The CDR3 has 15 residues. The germline V gene encodes CDR1 MRHNA and CDR2 SNTAGT. V was pared by 6 bases and J by 4 bases, with 9 bases of the junction left unmatched. In nucleotides, the CDR3 is TGTGCCAGCAGAGACACCCTGGGACAGGGCTATGGCTACACCTTC. Its protein product is CASRDTLGQGYGYTF.

This clonotype was counted ten times or more. The genes are TRBV6-1 and TRBJ1-6, with TRBD1 matching over 7 bases. The CDR3 is 13 residues long. The V gene's germline CDR1 is MNHNS and CDR2 SASEGT. V shed 10 bases and J 8 bases; nucleotides not matched to a gene: 8. The CDR3: CAISGGSYSPLHF. DNA for the CDR3: TGTGCCATCTCAGGGGGTTCCTATTCACCCCTCCACTTT.

The table lists this clonotype with a few counts. The gene calls are TRBV13 and TRBJ1-3; D may be TRBD1 (6 bases). This CDR3 has 19 residues. The germline V gene has CDR1 PRHDT and CDR2 FYEKMQ (reference sequence). Trimming took off 1 base at V and 1 base at J, with 20 bases between the two ends. The CDR3 DNA follows: TGTGCCAGCAGCTTAGCCGGTCGGGGGGCAGGTGGTTCTGGAAACACCATATATTTT. Its translation: CASSLAGRGAGGSGNTIYF.

This clonotype was seen a handful of times. The rearrangement links TRBV18 to TRBJ1-6; D is unclear. The CDR3 sequence is 16 residues long. Germline V lookup: CDR1 KGHSH, CDR2 LQKENI. With 2 bases removed from V and 0 bases from J, the gap between germline ends came to 8 bases. The CDR3 loop is CASSPSGSSYNSPLHF. CDR3 DNA: TGTGCCAGCTCACCATCGGGGAGCTCCTATAATTCACCCCTCCACTTT.

This clonotype was recorded at least ten times. The CDR3: CASRAGLAGYEQYF. DNA for the CDR3: TGTGCCAGCAGGGCCGGACTAGCCGGCTACGAGCAGTACTTC. The chain recombines TRBV2 with TRBJ2-7, with 8 bases aligning to TRBD2. V shed 6 bases, J shed 3 bases, and the junction held 7 bases outside the gene matches. The CDR3 spans 14 residues. Germline-derived CDR1 and CDR2 are SNHLY and FYNNEI.

The V call is TRBV6-2 or TRBV6-3, the J call TRBJ2-1; no definite D call. The CDR3 loop spans 14 amino acids. The V gene lost 2 bases and the J gene lost 3 bases, with 8 bases spanning the gap. Germline values: CDR1 MNHEY, CDR2 SVGEGT. In nucleotides, the CDR3 is TGTGCCAGCAGTTACGGTCCTATCTACAATGAGCAGTTCTTC. Protein product: CASSYGPIYNEQFF.

A few counts support this clonotype. The chain employs TRBV3-1 and TRBJ2-5, with 11 bases lining up with TRBD2. Trimming removed 3 bases from V and 4 bases from J; junction bases left unmatched: 1. CDR1 and CDR2 from the germline V gene are LGHDT and YNNKEL (reference sequence). CDR3 length: 14 amino acids. The chain's CDR3 is CASSQLAGGETQYF. The CDR3 DNA follows: TGTGCCAGCAGCCAGCTAGCGGGAGGAGAGACCCAGTACTTC.

Note on this clonotype: This may come from a read error, since a much larger clone is one base off. The chain recombines TRBV29-1 with TRBJ1-2; possibly TRBD1 for D (5 bases). CDR3 size: 13 residues. Germline loops: CDR1 SQVTM, CDR2 ANQGSEA. The ends were cut back, 7 bases at V and 4 bases at J, with 16 bases in the middle. The CDR3: CSARSDRGYGYTF. Written as DNA, the CDR3 is TGCAGCGCAAGATCAGACAGAGGCTATGGCTACACCTTC.

This clonotype was detected many times. This sequence joins TRBV20-1 and TRBJ2-3; the match to TRBD2 covers 7 bases. V dropped 3 bases and J dropped 3; count of bases not matched to a gene: 9. The CDR3 consists of 15 residues. Germline CDR1 DFQATT, CDR2 SNEGSKA (reference sequence). CDR3 in amino acids: CSARSAGELTDTQYF. DNA of the CDR3: TGCAGTGCTAGGTCGGCGGGAGAGTTAACAGATACGCAGTATTTT.

This chain connects TRBV4-2 to TRBJ2-3; 7 bases agree with TRBD2. Germline values: CDR1 LGHNA, CDR2 YNFKEQ. Trimming cost V 0 bases and J 8 bases; bases outside gene matches: 20. This CDR3 spans 19 amino acids. The CDR3 sequence: CASSQDHPTSVALVGTQYF. As DNA, the CDR3 is TGTGCCAGCAGCCAAGATCACCCAACTAGCGTGGCCCTGGTGGGTACGCAGTATTTT.

The chain combines TRBV6-2 or TRBV6-3 with TRBJ1-1; D unclear. V lost 5 bases to trimming and J lost 11 bases, with 18 bases between them. The CDR3 is 13 residues long. Germline CDR1 MNHEY, CDR2 SVGEGT. Here the CDR3 reads CASSNRPQPNAFF. CDR3 DNA: TGTGCCAGCAGTAACAGACCCCAGCCTAACGCTTTCTTT.

This clonotype was counted at least ten times. The chain uses TRBV12-3 or TRBV12-4 and TRBJ1-6; D gene unclear. Trimming took off 1 base at V and 11 bases at J, with 12 bases between the two ends. This CDR3 spans 14 amino acids. The CDR3 loop reads CASSLGAVGAPLHF. DNA of the CDR3: TGTGCCAGCAGTTTAGGAGCTGTCGGGGCACCCCTCCACTTT.

This chain uses TRBV2 with TRBJ2-7, with D possibly TRBD2 on 5 matching bases. The V end lost 7 bases, the J end lost 6 bases, and 13 bases lay between the germline ends. The CDR3 loop spans 12 amino acids. Germline assignment: CDR1 SNHLY and CDR2 FYNNEI. The CDR3: CASMAAGVEQYF. CDR3 in DNA: TGTGCCAGCATGGCTGCCGGGGTCGAGCAGTACTTC.